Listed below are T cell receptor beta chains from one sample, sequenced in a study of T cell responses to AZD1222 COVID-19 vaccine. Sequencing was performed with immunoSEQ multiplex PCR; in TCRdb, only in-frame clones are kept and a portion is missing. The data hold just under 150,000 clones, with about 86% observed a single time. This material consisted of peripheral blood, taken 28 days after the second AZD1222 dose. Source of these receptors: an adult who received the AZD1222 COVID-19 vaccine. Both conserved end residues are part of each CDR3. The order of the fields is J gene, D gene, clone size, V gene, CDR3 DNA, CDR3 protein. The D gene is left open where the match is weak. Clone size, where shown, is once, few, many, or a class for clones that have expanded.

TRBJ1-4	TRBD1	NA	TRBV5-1	TGCGCCAGCAGCTCCGACAGGGCCGGAACTAATGAAAAACTGTTTTTT	CASSSDRAGTNEKLFF
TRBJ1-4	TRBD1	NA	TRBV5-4	TGTGCCAGCAGCCGCACAGGGGACGGTGAAAAACTGTTTTTT	CASSRTGDGEKLFF
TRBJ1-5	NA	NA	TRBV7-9	TGTGCCAGCTCGGTTGGTAGGGGGCCCCAGCATTTT	CASSVGRGPQHF
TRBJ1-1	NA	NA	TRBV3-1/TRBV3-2	TGTGCCAGCAGCCCTACAGACAAAGGAAACACTGAAGCTTTCTTT	CASSPTDKGNTEAFF
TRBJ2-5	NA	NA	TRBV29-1	TGCAGCGTGGCCCCCCCTGGCGAGACCCAGTACTTC	CSVAPPGETQYF
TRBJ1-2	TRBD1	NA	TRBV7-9	TGTGCCAGCAGCTTAGTCATCGGAGGGGGCGTCTATGGCTACACCTTC	CASSLVIGGGVYGYTF
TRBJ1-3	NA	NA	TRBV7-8	TGTGCCAGCAGCTTAGGAGCCGGGACTGGAAACACCATATATTTT	CASSLGAGTGNTIYF
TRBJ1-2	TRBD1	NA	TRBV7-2	TGTGCCAGCAGCTTACGGGGGGGGGCTGGACAGGGAGGAAATGGCTACACCTTC	CASSLRGGAGQGGNGYTF
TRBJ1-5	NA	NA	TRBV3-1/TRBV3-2	TGTGCCAGCAGCAACGGGGGTAGCAATCAGCCCCAGCATTTT	CASSNGGSNQPQHF
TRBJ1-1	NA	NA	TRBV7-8	TGTGCCAGCAGCTTAGCGTCCGGGCCCCGGTCGAACACTGAAGCTTTCTTT	CASSLASGPRSNTEAFF
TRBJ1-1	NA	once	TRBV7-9	TGTGCCAGCAGCCCCGCCGCTGAAGCTTTCTTT	CASSPAAEAFF
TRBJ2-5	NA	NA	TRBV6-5	TGTGCCAGCAACAGGGGGGGAGAGACCCAGTACTTC	CASNRGGETQYF
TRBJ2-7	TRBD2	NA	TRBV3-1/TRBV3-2	TGTGCCAGCAGCCGCGGGGGGTACGAGCAGTACTTC	CASSRGGYEQYF
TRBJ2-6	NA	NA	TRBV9	TGTGCCAGCAGCAAAAGGGTGGCTGGGGCCAACGTCCTGACTTTC	CASSKRVAGANVLTF
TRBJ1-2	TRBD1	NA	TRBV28	TGTGCCAGCAGTTTAGGGACAGTCTATGGCTACACCTTC	CASSLGTVYGYTF
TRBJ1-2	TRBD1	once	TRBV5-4	TGTGCCAGCAGCCACGCGACAGGGGCCGACTATGGCTACACCTTC	CASSHATGADYGYTF
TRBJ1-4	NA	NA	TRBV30	TGTGCCTGGAGTCTCGGACTGATTGAAAAACTGTTTTTT	CAWSLGLIEKLFF
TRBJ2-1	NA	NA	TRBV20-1	TGCAGTCCGCTCCCAGGGGTGGAGCAGTTCTTC	CSPLPGVEQFF
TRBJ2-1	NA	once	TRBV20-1	TGCAGTGCTAGACTCACTGAGCAGTTCTTC	CSARLTEQFF
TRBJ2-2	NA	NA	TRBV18	TGTGCCAGCTCACTCAAGGGGTCCGGGGAGCTGTTTTTT	CASSLKGSGELFF
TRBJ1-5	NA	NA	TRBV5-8	TGTGCCAGCAGCCGCGACAATCAGCCCCAGCATTTT	CASSRDNQPQHF
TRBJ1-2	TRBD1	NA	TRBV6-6	TGTGCCAGCAGTTCCGACAGGGGGTTTAGCGGCTACACCTTC	CASSSDRGFSGYTF
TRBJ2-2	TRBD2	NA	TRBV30	TGTGCCTGGGCCCAGCGGGGGCCGAACACCGGGGAGCTGTTTTTT	CAWAQRGPNTGELFF
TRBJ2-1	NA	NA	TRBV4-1	TGCGCCAGCAGCCCTCCACGCGGGAAGTCATTAAATGAGCAGTTCTTC	CASSPPRGKSLNEQFF
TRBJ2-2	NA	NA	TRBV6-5	TGTGCCAGCAGCCTACAGGTGGCCGGGGAGCTGTTTTTT	CASSLQVAGELFF
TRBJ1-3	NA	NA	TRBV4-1	TGCGCCAGCAGCCAGCAGGACCACTCTGGAAACACCATATATTTT	CASSQQDHSGNTIYF
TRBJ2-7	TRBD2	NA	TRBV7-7	TGTGCTAGCAGCCCCCTTGCTGCGGCTAGCGGTTTATACGAGCAGTACTTC	CASSPLAAASGLYEQYF
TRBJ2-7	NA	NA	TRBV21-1	TGTGCCAGCAGCCACGAGGGACAGGAGATCTACGAGCAGTACTTC	CASSHEGQEIYEQYF
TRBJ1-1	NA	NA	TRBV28	TGTGCCAGTGTGGTGGGGGGTAGGTCTGAAGCTTTCTTT	CASVVGGRSEAFF
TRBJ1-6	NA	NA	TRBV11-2	TGTGCCAGCAGCTCCTTTGGGACACCGTATTCACCCCTCCACTTT	CASSSFGTPYSPLHF
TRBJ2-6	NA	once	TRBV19	TGTGCCAGTAGCGGGAGAAGCTCTGGGGCCAACGTCCTGACTTTC	CASSGRSSGANVLTF
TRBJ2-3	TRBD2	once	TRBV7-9	TGTGCCAGCAGCCTTAAAACTAGCGGGGGTGGGACAGATACGCAGTATTTT	CASSLKTSGGGTDTQYF
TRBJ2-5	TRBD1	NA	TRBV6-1	TGTGCCAGCAGTGAATTAGGGGGCGGGGAGACCCAGTACTTC	CASSELGGGETQYF
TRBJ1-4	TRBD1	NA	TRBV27	TGTGCCAGCAGTGAGGGGACAGGGGGGCGGGAAAAACTGTTTTTT	CASSEGTGGREKLFF
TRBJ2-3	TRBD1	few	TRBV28	TGTGCCAGCAGTCGGGACAGGCCGGAAACAGATACGCAGTATTTT	CASSRDRPETDTQYF
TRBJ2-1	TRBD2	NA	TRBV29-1	TGCAGCGTCTTAGGACTAGCGGGAGGCAACTCATACAATGAGCAGTTCTTC	CSVLGLAGGNSYNEQFF
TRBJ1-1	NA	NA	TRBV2	TGTGCCAGCAGTGTTCAAGGGGCGAACACTGAAGCTTTCTTT	CASSVQGANTEAFF
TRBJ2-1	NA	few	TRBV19	TGTGCCAGTAGTATTTACGGGGGCCTTGAGAATGAGCAGTTCTTC	CASSIYGGLENEQFF
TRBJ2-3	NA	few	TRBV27	TGTGCCAGCAGTCCTCGGACTTATAGCACAGATACGCAGTATTTT	CASSPRTYSTDTQYF
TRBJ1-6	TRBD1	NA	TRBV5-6	TGTGCCAGCAGCTGGGGGCCAACAGGGGATAATTCACCCCTCCACTTT	CASSWGPTGDNSPLHF
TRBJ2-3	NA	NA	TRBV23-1	TGCGCCAGCAGTCAATTTCCGACATACCAACCTTACACAGATACGCAGTATTTT	CASSQFPTYQPYTDTQYF
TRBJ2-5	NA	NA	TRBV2	TGTGCCAGCAGTGTAATTGGCGGGGAAGCAGGAGAGACCCAGTACTTC	CASSVIGGEAGETQYF
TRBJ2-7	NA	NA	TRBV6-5	TGTGCCAGCAGTTACTCGGGGGTTTGGGGCTACGAGCAGTACTTC	CASSYSGVWGYEQYF
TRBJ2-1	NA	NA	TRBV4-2	TGTGCCAGCAGCCCAAGATGGGTCGGGCTAGCCGACACGGATGAGCAGTTCTTC	CASSPRWVGLADTDEQFF
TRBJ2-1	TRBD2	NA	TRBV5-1	TGCGCCAGCAGCTTAATACTAGCGGGAAACAATGAGCAGTTCTTC	CASSLILAGNNEQFF
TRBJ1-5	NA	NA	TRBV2	TGTGCCAGCAGTGAGGACAGTGCCTATAATCAGCCCCAGCATTTT	CASSEDSAYNQPQHF